This T cell receptor beta chain was sequenced in a study of identical twins. Healthy Caucasian donors formed the entire cohort. This clonotype was found many times. Its antigen is unidentified. Study observations and caveats: Cord blood beta clonotypes that were abundant carried fewer insertions, and memory repertoires showed no such trend. Twins showed weaker excess sharing in their beta out-of-frame sequences. Partial confounding of zero-insertion analyses by invariant MAIT and iNKT cells was possible.

V lost 3 bases and J 2 bases, leaving 12 bases between the germline ends. Germline V gene data show CDR1 as DFQATT and CDR2 as SNEGSKA (reference sequence). There are 14 residues in the CDR3. Each CDR3 protein gets one entry after TCRdb re-called the 5' RACE reads with MiXCR. The table shows fewer than 250,000 distinct CDR3 sequences, with roughly 7% occurring only once. In addition, the sample was reused for a study of yellow fever vaccine responses in identical twins.

The source is a woman under 30 in good health. The chain carries TRBV20-1 and TRBJ2-3; D gene uncertain. Sequencing used memory (CD45RO+) T cells sorted from blood. CDR3 sequence: CSASLAIFTDTQYF. DNA for the CDR3: TGCAGTGCTAGTCTGGCAATTTTCACAGATACGCAGTATTTT.